These 11 T cell receptor beta chains were sequenced from one sample in a study of blood T cell repertoires in COVID-19. Assay used: immunoSEQ multiplex PCR; TCRdb lists only in-frame clones, some missing. The sample has over 100,000 clones; roughly 79% are singletons. Sequenced material: peripheral blood. Receptors were obtained from a woman aged 55-75 years with active or convalescent COVID-19.

The J gene is TRBJ1-3, the V gene TRBV6-4; D remains ambiguous. The V end lost 5 bases, the J end lost 0 bases, and 17 bases lay between the germline ends. Per germline, CDR1 MRHNA and CDR2 SNTAGT. The CDR3 spans 17 residues. In DNA form, the CDR3 reads TGTGCCAGCAGTTTGCTAGACGGCCTCAACTCTGGAAACACCATATATTTT. It codes for CASSLLDGLNSGNTIYF.

This CDR3 reads CASSLAQGLGYTF. The CDR3, as DNA: TGCGCCAGCAGCTTGGCTCAGGGACTGGGCTACACCTTC. The chain joins TRBV5-1 to TRBJ1-2; TRBD1 might be the D (5 bases). This CDR3 is built from 13 residues. From germline, CDR1 is SGHRS and CDR2 YFSETQ. V gave up 0 bases and J gave up 8 bases, with 11 bases separating them.

The rearrangement joins TRBV29-1 to TRBJ1-4; a possible D gene is TRBD1 (5 bases). The CDR3 contains 16 residues. Germline loops: CDR1 SQVTM, CDR2 ANQGSEA. Trimming shortened V by 0 bases and J by 7 bases, and 18 bases separated the two germline ends. This CDR3 reads CSVEDSSLGGGEKLFF. The CDR3 DNA sequence: TGCAGCGTTGAAGATTCTTCTCTCGGGGGTGGTGAAAAACTGTTTTTT.

V and J are TRBV5-1 and TRBJ2-1, with 9 positions matching TRBD2. The CDR3 covers 14 residues. Germline V CDR1 and CDR2: SGHRS, YFSETQ. The junction had 6 bases not matched to a gene; V was cut back by 5 bases and J by 6 bases. CDR3 region: CASSPGLAVNEQFF. The CDR3 nucleotides are TGCGCCAGCAGTCCGGGACTAGCTGTCAATGAGCAGTTCTTC.

The chain recombines TRBV3-1 (or the pseudogene TRBV3-2) with TRBJ2-3; 7 bases are shared with TRBD1. V lost 1 base to trimming and J lost 4 bases; unmatched junction nucleotides: 2. This CDR3 comprises 14 residues. Germline V gene lookup returns CDR1 LGHDT and CDR2 YNNKEL (reference sequence). The CDR3 here is CASSQGQGADTQYF. As DNA, the CDR3 is TGTGCCAGCAGCCAAGGACAGGGCGCAGATACGCAGTATTTT.

This chain links TRBV7-9 with TRBJ2-1; 8 nucleotides agree with TRBD2. The germline V gene has CDR1 SEHNR and CDR2 FQNEAQ (reference sequence). The length of the CDR3 is 14 residues. V gave up 4 bases and J gave up 8 bases; unmatched junction bases: 7. CDR3 in amino acids: CASSSSGSVYEQFF. The CDR3 DNA follows: TGTGCCAGCAGCTCCAGCGGGAGTGTCTATGAGCAGTTCTTC.

The chain joins TRBV28 to TRBJ1-4, with D unclear. This CDR3 contains 13 residues. V gave up 5 bases and J gave up 5 bases, with 9 bases separating them. Germline V gives CDR1 MDHEN, CDR2 SYDVKM. CDR3 DNA sequence: TGTGCCAGCAGTATCGTACAAAATGAAAAACTGTTTTTT. Translated: CASSIVQNEKLFF.

This clone was seen only once. The chain carries TRBV5-8 and TRBJ2-7; 9 bases are shared with TRBD1. CDR1 is SGHTS and CDR2 is YDEGEE in the germline V gene. The CDR3 consists of 17 residues. The V and J ends lost 4 bases and 3 bases, in that order; junction bases with no gene match: 14. The CDR3 protein is CASSKDRGAGVLYEQYF. The CDR3 DNA follows: TGTGCCAGCAGCAAGGACAGGGGTGCTGGGGTCCTCTACGAGCAGTACTTC. The entire variable domain, with the rest obtained from reference TRBV5-8 and TRBJ2-7, is as follows: EAGVTQSPTHLIKTRGQQATLRCSPISGHTSVYWYQQALGLGLQFLLWYDEGEERNRGNFPPRFSGRQFPNYSSELNVNALELEDSALYLCASSKDRGAGVLYEQYFGPGTRLTVT.

The chain uses TRBV5-1 and TRBJ1-2, with 9 bases that match TRBD1. Trimming cost V 5 bases and J 3 bases; bases outside gene matches: 2. Looked up from germline, CDR1 is SGHRS and CDR2 is YFSETQ. The CDR3 spans 13 residues. This CDR3 reads CASRWDRDYGYTF. The CDR3 DNA sequence: TGCGCCAGCAGGTGGGACAGGGACTATGGCTACACCTTC.

The chain uses TRBV6-5 and TRBJ2-7; D is possibly TRBD2 (5 bases). Per germline, CDR1 MNHEY and CDR2 SVGAGI. With 2 bases removed from V and 5 bases from J, the gap between germline ends came to 19 bases. The CDR3 loop spans 16 amino acids. The CDR3 sequence: CASSYTSASGYHEQYF. The CDR3 region has the DNA TGTGCCAGCAGTTACACCAGTGCTTCGGGGTACCACGAGCAGTACTTC.

The chain recombines TRBV7-3 with TRBJ2-7, with D unclear. The germline V and J ends were trimmed by 2 bases and 4 bases, with 9 bases remaining between them. CDR1 and CDR2 from the germline V gene are SGHTA and FQGTGA. CDR3 length equals 13 residues. CDR3 amino acids: CASSLGIGYEQYF. As DNA, the CDR3 is TGTGCCAGCAGCTTAGGTATCGGGTACGAGCAGTACTTC.